This entry lists 29 T cell receptor beta chains sequenced from one sample in a study of CD8 T cells in Susac syndrome. The authors reverse transcribed roughly 0.5 to 1 ug RNA with random hexamers. MiXCR was run by TCRdb on the immunoSEQ multiplex PCR reads, yielding one entry per CDR3 protein. This sample has fewer than 200,000 distinct CDR3 sequences, with roughly 95% found just once. The specimen sequenced was CD8+ T cells from PBMCs. The receptors originated from a human donor with multiple sclerosis.

The V gene is TRBV28, the J gene TRBJ1-5; no clear D gene. CDR1 and CDR2 from the germline V gene are MDHEN and SYDVKM. Trimming pared 5 bases from V and 0 bases from J, leaving 8 bases between. CDR3 length: 14 residues. The CDR3 region is CASSLPHSNQPQHF. CDR3 DNA: TGTGCCAGCAGTCTGCCCCATAGCAATCAGCCCCAGCATTTT.

This clonotype was seen a single time. The chain joins TRBV27 to TRBJ2-7, with TRBD2 identical over 11 bases. The CDR3 is made up of 17 amino acids. Germline CDR1 is MNHEY and CDR2 is SMNVEV (reference sequence). J was trimmed by 2 bases and V by 5 bases; bases with no gene match: 11. The CDR3: CASSALSGRAVTYEQYF. DNA of the CDR3: TGTGCCAGCAGTGCCCTTAGCGGGAGGGCCGTGACCTACGAGCAGTACTTC.

This chain uses TRBV20-1 with TRBJ2-1; D remains unclear. Per germline, CDR1 DFQATT and CDR2 SNEGSKA (reference sequence). V was pared by 3 bases and J by 4 bases, with 4 bases between. The CDR3 sequence is 11 residues long. The DNA of the CDR3 is TGCAGTGCTAGTTTGTACAATGAGCAGTTCTTC. This translates into CSASLYNEQFF.

This sequence joins TRBV11-2 and TRBJ2-1; D is ambiguous. This CDR3 spans 17 amino acids. The V end lost 0 bases, the J end lost 5 bases, and 17 bases lay between the germline ends. Germline CDR1 reads SGHAT; CDR2 reads FQNNGV. The CDR3 here is CASSLDLGVAEDNEQFF. The DNA for the CDR3 is TGTGCCAGCAGCTTAGATCTTGGAGTTGCGGAAGACAATGAGCAGTTCTTC. Full variable domain (missing parts from reference TRBV11-2 and TRBJ2-1): EAGVAQSPRYKIIEKRQSVAFWCNPISGHATLYWYQQILGQGPKLLIQFQNNGVVDDSQLPKDRFSAERLKGVDSTLKIQPAKLEDSAVYLCASSLDLGVAEDNEQFFGPGTRLTVL.

This clonotype was observed a handful of times. The CDR3 loop is CASSEGRSSYNEQFF. The CDR3 DNA sequence: TGTGCCAGCAGTGAGGGCCGAAGCTCCTACAATGAGCAGTTCTTC. The rearrangement joins TRBV2 to TRBJ2-1, with D uncertain. V was pared by 3 bases and J by 0 bases, with 9 bases between. Germline V lookup: CDR1 SNHLY, CDR2 FYNNEI. The CDR3 runs 15 residues.

This chain joins TRBV9 and TRBJ2-7; TRBD2 agrees at 7 bases. The CDR3 has 15 amino acids. The germline gives CDR1 SGDLS, CDR2 YYNGEE. Unmatched junction bases numbered 8, after V lost 3 bases and J lost 2 bases. CDR3 residues: CASSGPLAPAYEQYF. The CDR3 nucleotides read TGTGCCAGCAGCGGCCCACTAGCGCCAGCCTACGAGCAGTACTTC.

The chain employs TRBV4-1 and TRBJ1-1; D unclear. CDR3 length equals 14 residues. Germline CDR1 and CDR2: MGHRA and YSYEKL. V was cut by 0 bases and J by 1 base, with 6 bases left in between. The CDR3 loop is CASSQERGNTEAFF. In nucleotides, the CDR3 is TGCGCCAGCAGCCAAGAGCGAGGGAACACTGAAGCTTTCTTT.

The chain links TRBV27 to TRBJ2-2; D gene uncertain. Germline assignment: CDR1 MNHEY and CDR2 SMNVEV (reference sequence). Deletions cut 7 bases from V and 1 base from J, with 10 bases between. This CDR3 region has 14 residues. Written as DNA, the CDR3 is TGTGCCAGCACTCTTGGGCAGAACACCGGGGAGCTGTTTTTT. The encoded protein is CASTLGQNTGELFF.

The rearrangement uses TRBV20-1 and TRBJ1-2; no firm D call. The CDR3 covers 15 residues. V was pared by 0 bases and J by 5 bases, with 16 bases between. Germline values: CDR1 DFQATT, CDR2 SNEGSKA (reference sequence). The CDR3 spells CSARDPLGTRYGYTF. The CDR3 DNA follows: TGCAGTGCTAGAGACCCCCTTGGAACTCGGTATGGCTACACCTTC.

This rearrangement joins TRBV2 to TRBJ1-3; D remains ambiguous. V lost 6 bases and J lost 0, with 9 bases in between. Germline values: CDR1 SNHLY, CDR2 FYNNEI. CDR3 length: 14 residues. This CDR3 is CASRDTFSGNTIYF. The CDR3 bases are TGTGCCAGCAGAGACACCTTCTCTGGAAACACCATATATTTT. Based on the CDR3 plus reference TRBV2 and TRBJ1-3, the full variable domain is EPEVTQTPSHQVTQMGQEVILRCVPISNHLYFYWYRQILGQKVEFLVSFYNNEISEKSEIFDDQFSVERPDGSNFTLKIRSTKLEDSAMYFCASRDTFSGNTIYFGEGSWLTVV.

The chain joins TRBV18 to TRBJ1-2, with no clear D. The V end was cut by 1 base, the J end by 6 bases, with 18 bases between. The CDR3 is made up of 16 amino acids. Germline-derived CDR1 and CDR2 are KGHSH and LQKENI. The CDR3 protein is CASSPLRTDSSHGYTF. For the CDR3, the DNA is TGTGCCAGCTCACCACTTCGGACGGACTCCTCACATGGCTACACCTTC.

CDR3 residues: CASSLDGRKDGYTF. CDR3 bases: TGTGCCAGCAGCTTAGACGGGAGGAAAGATGGCTACACCTTC. The chain combines TRBV7-9 with TRBJ1-2, with D uncertain. This CDR3 is 14 amino acids long. V gave up 1 base and J gave up 6 bases, with 12 bases separating them. The germline gives CDR1 SEHNR, CDR2 FQNEAQ (reference sequence).

To note about this clonotype: The junction and the germline gene differ at one end; a read error may be behind it. The CDR3 DNA reads TGTGCCAGCAGCTTGAAGGGACTCTCACTCTTT. Translation: CASSLKGLSLF. V and J are TRBV5-6 and TRBJ1-1; a weak D match, TRBD1 (5 bases). Germline V CDR1 and CDR2: SGHDT, YYEEEE. The CDR3 covers 11 residues.

This chain joins TRBV14 and TRBJ1-1; D may be TRBD1 (5 bases). The CDR3 is 14 residues long. V was shortened by 3 bases and J by 4 bases, with 12 bases between the two germline ends. Germline V gene data show CDR1 as SGHDN and CDR2 as FVKESK. The CDR3 region is CASSHEGLGTEAFF. For the CDR3, the DNA is TGTGCCAGCAGCCACGAGGGGCTAGGCACTGAAGCTTTCTTT.

The genes are TRBV9 and TRBJ1-2; D call uncertain. Germline V CDR1 and CDR2: SGDLS, YYNGEE. Trimming removed 4 bases from V and 4 bases from J, with 8 bases in between. The CDR3 runs 12 residues. The CDR3 reads CASSQRPYGYTF. The CDR3 DNA is TGTGCCAGCAGCCAGCGCCCCTATGGCTACACCTTC. Together with reference TRBV9 and TRBJ1-2, the CDR3 gives the full variable domain: DSGVTQTPKHLITATGQRVTLRCSPRSGDLSVYWYQQSLDQGLQFLIQYYNGEERAKGNILERFSAQQFPDLHSELNLSSLELGDSALYFCASSQRPYGYTFGSGTRLTVV.

V is TRBV15 and J is TRBJ2-7, with 7 positions matching TRBD2. The germline CDR1 and CDR2 sequences are LNHNV and YYDKDF (reference sequence). CDR3 length: 14 residues. The ends lost 1 base at V and 2 bases at J; junction bases unmatched: 2. The DNA of the CDR3 is TGTGCCACCAGCAGAGCTCGGGGGGCCTACGAGCAGTACTTC. This sequence encodes CATSRARGAYEQYF.

This chain uses TRBV27 with TRBJ2-7; D ambiguous. The CDR3 spans 13 residues. The V gene's germline CDR1 is MNHEY and CDR2 SMNVEV (reference sequence). V shed 6 bases and J shed 5 bases, with 14 bases lying between them. CDR3 in DNA: TGTGCCAGCAGCCTTGGATGGGCTAACGAGCAGTACTTC. Its protein is CASSLGWANEQYF.

V gene TRBV4-2 combines with J gene TRBJ1-1; no reliable D call. Germline V lookup: CDR1 LGHNA, CDR2 YNFKEQ. This CDR3 comprises 15 residues. Deletions cut 4 bases from V and 3 bases from J, with 15 bases between. This CDR3 is CASSLWVGGDTEAFF. CDR3 in DNA: TGTGCCAGCAGCCTATGGGTTGGTGGGGACACTGAAGCTTTCTTT.

This chain uses TRBV4-1 with TRBJ2-5; D gene uncertain. The CDR3 covers 14 residues. Germline V gene lookup returns CDR1 MGHRA and CDR2 YSYEKL. The ends were cut back, 1 base at V and 2 bases at J, with 8 bases in the middle. The chain's CDR3 is CASSQAHRQETQYF. The DNA of the CDR3 is TGCGCCAGCAGCCAAGCCCACAGACAAGAGACCCAGTACTTC.

The chain couples TRBV20-1 to TRBJ2-5; D possibly corresponds to TRBD2 (6 bases). The CDR3 length is 12 residues. Trimming shortened V by 0 bases and J by 7 bases, and 9 bases separated the two germline ends. Germline assignment: CDR1 DFQATT and CDR2 SNEGSKA (reference sequence). The CDR3 loop reads CSARDPAGTQYF. CDR3 DNA: TGCAGTGCTAGAGACCCAGCGGGGACCCAGTACTTC.

V usage is TRBV20-1 and J usage is TRBJ1-2; the D gene is possibly TRBD1 (6 bases). Trimming left V 1 base short and J 2 bases short, with 11 bases between. The CDR3 covers 14 residues. Germline loops: CDR1 DFQATT, CDR2 SNEGSKA (reference sequence). In DNA form, the CDR3 reads TGCAGTGCTAGAGGGACAGCCGAAAACTATGGCTACACCTTC. As protein: CSARGTAENYGYTF.

The rearrangement uses TRBV30 and TRBJ2-1, with 8 bases aligning to TRBD2. In germline, CDR1 is GTSNPN, CDR2 SVGIG (reference sequence). CDR3 size: 14 residues. The CDR3 DNA reads as TGTGGAGTTCGGCTGATAGCGGGGTGGAATGAGCAGTTCTTC. Translated: CGVRLIAGWNEQFF.

This rearrangement joins TRBV6-1 to TRBJ1-2, with D possibly being TRBD1 (5 bases). Between the trimmed V and J ends, which lost 6 bases and 2 bases, there was a span of 19 bases. The CDR3 covers 16 residues. CDR1 and CDR2 (germline): MNHNS, SASEGT. CDR3 DNA: TGTGCCAGCAGGCCCCGGGGGGGGACTCCGAACTATGGCTACACCTTC. Protein sequence: CASRPRGGTPNYGYTF.

The chain links TRBV9 to TRBJ2-3, with unresolved D. V was clipped by 0 bases and J by 3 bases, with 8 bases between them. Germline V gene lookup returns CDR1 SGDLS and CDR2 YYNGEE. The CDR3 length is 14 residues. CDR3 coding DNA: TGTGCCAGCAGCGTAGGTTTGTCTACAGATACGCAGTATTTT. Its translation: CASSVGLSTDTQYF.

The chain recombines TRBV9 with TRBJ2-7, with D possibly being TRBD1 or TRBD2 (6 bases each). The germline V and J ends were trimmed by 5 bases and 3 bases, with 12 bases remaining between them. Germline V lookup: CDR1 SGDLS, CDR2 YYNGEE. The CDR3 has 13 residues. The CDR3 reads CASSRGEDYEQYF. In nucleotides, the CDR3 is TGTGCCAGCAGTAGGGGGGAAGACTACGAGCAGTACTTC. Based on the CDR3 plus reference TRBV9 and TRBJ2-7, the full variable domain is DSGVTQTPKHLITATGQRVTLRCSPRSGDLSVYWYQQSLDQGLQFLIQYYNGEERAKGNILERFSAQQFPDLHSELNLSSLELGDSALYFCASSRGEDYEQYFGPGTRLTVT.

The chain links TRBV5-1 to TRBJ2-7; 8 positions match TRBD1. V lost 4 bases to trimming and J lost 0 bases; unmatched junction nucleotides: 6. There are 15 residues in the CDR3. The germline V gene has CDR1 SGHRS and CDR2 YFSETQ. The CDR3 sequence is CASSDQGAGSYEQYF. In DNA form, the CDR3 reads TGCGCCAGCAGCGACCAGGGGGCCGGCTCCTACGAGCAGTACTTC.

The V gene is TRBV7-9, the J gene TRBJ2-5, with D perhaps matching TRBD1 (6 bases). The CDR3 consists of 15 residues. V was clipped by 5 bases and J by 2 bases, with 15 bases between them. Germline V CDR1 and CDR2: SEHNR, FQNEAQ (reference sequence). The CDR3 nucleotides read TGTGCCAGCAGCCCCGGGACATCGAAACAAGAGACCCAGTACTTC. Translating gives CASSPGTSKQETQYF.

The V and J genes are TRBV27 and TRBJ2-1; D might be TRBD1 (5 bases). This CDR3 has 14 residues. The V end was cut by 3 bases, the J end by 6 bases, with 12 bases between. CDR1 is MNHEY, CDR2 SMNVEV, per germline (reference sequence). Written as DNA, the CDR3 is TGTGCCAGCAGTTTTTCACAGGTCGGCAATGAGCAGTTCTTC. Translation gives CASSFSQVGNEQFF.

This sequence joins TRBV6-5 and TRBJ1-2; no definite D call. Germline CDR1 and CDR2: MNHEY and SVGAGI. This CDR3 is 17 amino acids long. V lost 0 bases to trimming and J lost 1 base, with 15 bases between them. CDR3 DNA: TGTGCCAGCAGTTACTCCCCAGCGAACCCTGTTAACTATGGCTACACCTTC. The encoded protein is CASSYSPANPVNYGYTF.